Each of the 5 T cell receptor beta chains below was sequenced from the same sample in a study of T cells in Graves' hyperthyroidism and ophthalmopathy. Amplification of TCR beta CDR3 regions used RNA as the template. RT-PCR in the first round (using the HTBI primer set) targeted the TCR CDR3. In TCRdb, the multiplex PCR reads were re-called with MiXCR into one record per CDR3 protein. Of about 400,000 distinct CDR3 sequences in the sample, approximately 15% were seen once. The material sequenced was blood. These receptors were collected from a woman under 30 with Graves' hyperthyroidism that later progressed to Graves' ophthalmopathy.

At least ten counts were recorded for this clonotype. DNA for the CDR3: TGTGCCAGCAGTTTACAGTTGGGGTTCGAGCAGTACTTC. Its protein product is CASSLQLGFEQYF. The chain is built from TRBV12-3 or TRBV12-4 and TRBJ2-7; no clear D gene. The V gene lost 2 bases and the J gene lost 6 bases, with 11 bases spanning the gap. CDR3 length equals 13 residues.

This clonotype was recorded many times. The chain couples TRBV29-1 to TRBJ2-3; tentatively, D is TRBD1 (6 bases). The CDR3 covers 15 residues. The V end lost 3 bases, the J end lost 2 bases, and 15 bases lay between the germline ends. The germline V gene encodes CDR1 SQVTM and CDR2 ANQGSEA. The CDR3 nucleotides are TGCAGCGTTGACGGGACAACAACTCTCACAGATACGCAGTATTTT. Translated, it gives CSVDGTTTLTDTQYF.

The chain employs TRBV5-1 and TRBJ2-1; D is uncertain. Germline V gene lookup returns CDR1 SGHRS and CDR2 YFSETQ. With 4 bases removed from V and 0 bases from J, the gap between germline ends came to 8 bases. The CDR3 contains 14 residues. The CDR3 loop is CASSGAASYNEQFF. CDR3 sequence (DNA): TGCGCCAGCAGCGGCGCGGCCTCCTACAATGAGCAGTTCTTC.

This chain joins TRBV30 and TRBJ1-6; no reliable D call. Trimming took 4 bases from V and 0 from J, leaving 10 bases between them. Germline CDR1 and CDR2: GTSNPN and SVGIG (reference sequence). The CDR3 has 15 amino acids. CDR3 loop: CAWTEESSYNSPLHF. The CDR3 region has the DNA TGTGCCTGGACCGAGGAGAGCTCCTATAATTCACCCCTCCACTTT. The full variable domain, completed using reference TRBV30 and TRBJ1-6, is SQTIHQWPATLVQPVGSPLSLECTVEGTSNPNLYWYRQAAGRGLQLLFYSVGIGQISSEVPQNLSASRPQDRQFILSSKKLLLSDSGFYLCAWTEESSYNSPLHFGNGTRLTVT.

This clonotype occurred many times. V is TRBV7-9 and J is TRBJ2-7; D is perhaps TRBD2 (6 bases). The CDR3 totals 11 residues. V was pared by 4 bases and J by 5 bases, with 6 bases between. Germline CDR1 and CDR2: SEHNR and FQNEAQ (reference sequence). The DNA of the CDR3 is TGTGCCAGCAGCTGGGGGGACGAGCAGTACTTC. Translation: CASSWGDEQYF.